These 26 T cell receptor beta chains were sequenced from one sample in a study of blood T cell repertoires in COVID-19. TCRdb's table, derived via immunoSEQ multiplex PCR, lists solely in-frame clones and lacks some. The table shows some 150,000 clones, with around 90% occurring only once. Sequenced sample: peripheral blood. Source of these receptors: a man between 60 and 75 years old with acute or convalescent COVID-19.

The chain uses TRBV5-1 and TRBJ2-1; possibly TRBD1 for D (6 bases). Per the germline V gene, CDR1 is SGHRS and CDR2 is YFSETQ. Trimming took off 1 base at V and 7 bases at J, with 18 bases between the two ends. The CDR3 loop spans 16 amino acids. The CDR3 sequence: CASSLYFSGARNEQFF. The CDR3, as DNA: TGCGCCAGCAGCTTGTACTTCTCAGGGGCGCGTAATGAGCAGTTCTTC.

The chain carries TRBV6-1 and TRBJ1-6; possibly TRBD1 for D (5 bases). Germline lookup yields CDR1 MNHNS and CDR2 SASEGT. The V end was cut by 6 bases, the J end by 9 bases, with 12 bases between. The CDR3 extends over 13 amino acids. The CDR3 here is CASRGGTGSPLHF. CDR3 nucleotides: TGTGCCAGCAGGGGGGGTACGGGTTCACCCCTCCACTTT.

Concerning this clone itself: Germline and junction disagree at one end, which may indicate a read error. The J gene is TRBJ2-1, the V gene TRBV2; D is ambiguous. Germline V gives CDR1 SNHLY, CDR2 FYNNEI. The CDR3 sequence is 12 residues long. The DNA of the CDR3 is TGTGCCAGCAGAAGAATCAACAATGAACAGTTCTTC. This gives the protein CASRRINNEQFF.

The V call is TRBV27, the J call TRBJ1-1; the D is unclear. V was clipped by 2 bases and J by 0 bases, with 10 bases between them. Germline V gene sequence: CDR1 MNHEY, CDR2 SMNVEV (reference sequence). CDR3 length equals 15 residues. The CDR3 region has the DNA TGTGCCAGCAGTTTAAGCCCGGTATTGAACACTGAAGCTTTCTTT. The encoded protein is CASSLSPVLNTEAFF.

This chain links TRBV7-9 with TRBJ1-2; D perhaps matches TRBD1 (6 bases). Trimming removed 0 bases at V and 7 bases at J, with 12 bases between. The V gene's germline CDR1 is SEHNR and CDR2 FQNEAQ (reference sequence). The CDR3 contains 14 residues. In nucleotides, the CDR3 is TGTGCCAGCAGCTTAGCCACAGGGTATCTTGGCTACACCTTC. Translation gives CASSLATGYLGYTF.

The chain uses TRBV5-4 and TRBJ2-2, with D unclear. Per germline, CDR1 SGHNT and CDR2 YYREEE (reference sequence). This CDR3 comprises 12 residues. The V gene lost 4 bases and the J gene lost 7 bases, with 8 bases spanning the gap. The CDR3 protein is CASSLSGGELFF. The CDR3 DNA sequence: TGTGCCAGCAGCCTCTCGGGCGGGGAGCTGTTTTTT.

The chain joins TRBV7-2 to TRBJ1-6, with TRBD1 matching 8 bases. The CDR3 spans 16 residues. Germline V gene data show CDR1 as SGHTA and CDR2 as FQGNSA. Trimming removed 2 bases from V and 6 bases from J; junction bases left unmatched: 6. This chain's CDR3 is CASSLNRGSFNSPLHF. CDR3 nucleotides: TGTGCCAGCAGCTTAAACAGGGGGTCTTTTAATTCACCCCTCCACTTT. Full variable domain (missing parts from reference TRBV7-2 and TRBJ1-6): GAGVSQSPSNKVTEKGKDVELRCDPISGHTALYWYRQSLGQGLEFLIYFQGNSAPDKSGLPSDRFSAERTGGSVSTLTIQRTQQEDSAVYLCASSLNRGSFNSPLHFGNGTRLTVT.

In its sample, this clone was seen once. This chain connects TRBV1 to TRBJ2-7; TRBD1, the table's D call, was not compared with the DNA. TRBV1 is a recognized pseudogene. This CDR3 has 15 amino acids. The DNA for the CDR3 is TGCACCAGCAGCCAGCCGGGACAGGGCGCCTACGAGCAGTACTTC. Protein product: CTSSQPGQGAYEQYF.

The chain combines TRBV5-5 with TRBJ2-2, with 8 bases that match TRBD1. This CDR3 is built from 16 residues. V lost 0 bases to trimming and J lost 1 base; unmatched junction nucleotides: 2. Germline lookup yields CDR1 SGHKS and CDR2 YYEKEE (reference sequence). This CDR3 reads CASSLEGTGNTGELFF. CDR3 bases: TGTGCCAGCAGCTTGGAAGGGACAGGGAACACCGGGGAGCTGTTTTTT.

This clone was seen only once. V usage is TRBV7-9 and J usage is TRBJ2-7; D may be TRBD1 (6 bases). In germline, CDR1 is SEHNR, CDR2 FQNEAQ (reference sequence). V was clipped by 2 bases and J by 0 bases, with 23 bases between them. CDR3 length: 19 amino acids. The CDR3 region has the DNA TGTGCCAGCAGCTTACGTGGGGGCGGAAGAGGACAGATCTCCTACGAGCAGTACTTC. Translation gives CASSLRGGGRGQISYEQYF.

The chain is built from TRBV5-1 and TRBJ2-5, with a weak D call TRBD2 (5 bases). The germline V and J ends were trimmed by 5 bases and 5 bases, with 19 bases remaining between them. Per the germline V gene, CDR1 is SGHRS and CDR2 is YFSETQ. The CDR3 contains 15 residues. CDR3 sequence: CASSITGGSGETQYF. Here the CDR3 DNA reads TGCGCCAGCAGTATTACGGGTGGATCGGGGGAGACCCAGTACTTC.

V and J are TRBV7-2 and TRBJ1-2; D uncertain. Trimming removed 1 base from V and 2 bases from J, with 5 bases in between. This CDR3 has 13 residues. CDR1 is SGHTA, CDR2 FQGNSA, per germline. Here the CDR3 DNA reads TGTGCCAGCAGCTTAGTTCAGAACTATGGCTACACCTTC. It yields the protein CASSLVQNYGYTF.

The chain combines TRBV5-1 with TRBJ1-2, with D maybe TRBD1 (6 bases). Trimming shortened V by 4 bases and J by 11 bases, and 21 bases separated the two germline ends. This CDR3 has 14 amino acids. Per germline, CDR1 SGHRS and CDR2 YFSETQ. CDR3 DNA: TGCGCCAGCAGCCCAACGGCAGGGGTATGGCAGTACACCTTC. Protein sequence: CASSPTAGVWQYTF.

The chain has TRBV18 and TRBJ1-2; 8 bases are a match to TRBD1. V trimming: 4 bases; J trimming: 0 bases; junction bases outside the gene matches: 7. The CDR3 has 16 residues. Germline V CDR1 and CDR2: KGHSH, LQKENI. CDR3 amino acids: CASSRTTGVTNYGYTF. CDR3 in DNA: TGTGCCAGCTCACGAACGACAGGGGTAACTAACTATGGCTACACCTTC.

This clone turned up a few times. The chain joins TRBV4-3 to TRBJ1-4, with 7 bases fitting TRBD1. Germline V gene lookup returns CDR1 LGHNA and CDR2 YSLEER. The junction had 1 base not matched to a gene; V was cut back by 1 base and J by 2 bases. The CDR3 runs to 15 residues. The CDR3, as DNA: TGCGCCAGCAGCCAAGGGACAGGTACTAATGAAAAACTGTTTTTT. Protein product: CASSQGTGTNEKLFF.

V is TRBV18 and J is TRBJ1-5; D unclear. The CDR3 loop spans 13 amino acids. Deletions cut 6 bases from V and 0 bases from J, with 6 bases between. Germline assignment: CDR1 KGHSH and CDR2 LQKENI. CDR3 amino acids: CASSENSNQPQHF. The CDR3 DNA follows: TGTGCCAGCTCGGAGAATAGCAATCAGCCCCAGCATTTT.

The CDR3 protein is CASAPGLWETQYF. The CDR3 bases are TGTGCTAGTGCCCCGGGACTTTGGGAGACCCAGTACTTC. V gene TRBV12-5 combines with J gene TRBJ2-5; TRBD2 might be the D (6 bases). The CDR3 contains 13 residues. V dropped 7 bases and J dropped 5 bases, with 14 bases sitting between them. Germline values: CDR1 LGHNT, CDR2 FRNRAP. Using reference TRBV12-5 and TRBJ2-5 for the parts outside the CDR3, the full variable domain is DARVTQTPRHKVTEMGQEVTMRCQPILGHNTVFWYRQTMMQGLELLAYFRNRAPLDDSGMPKDRFSAEMPDATLATLKIQPSEPRDSAVYFCASAPGLWETQYFGPGTRLLVL.

This chain connects TRBV6-2 or TRBV6-3 to TRBJ1-2; 9 nucleotides align to TRBD1. The CDR3 extends over 16 amino acids. The V and J ends lost 4 bases and 5 bases, in that order; junction bases with no gene match: 11. CDR1 is MNHEY, CDR2 SVGEGT, per germline. The DNA for the CDR3 is TGTGCCAGCAGTTCCCGGGACAGGGATATTCGTTATGGCTACACCTTC. Protein: CASSSRDRDIRYGYTF.

The chain uses TRBV6-2 or TRBV6-3 and TRBJ1-2; 8 nucleotides align to TRBD1. J lost 8 bases, V lost 2 bases, and 10 bases had no gene match. CDR1 and CDR2 (germline): MNHEY, SVGEGT. This CDR3 has 15 amino acids. The CDR3 nucleotides are TGTGCCAGCAGTTACGCCTCAGGGGGCGCAGGCGGCTACACCTTC. It yields the protein CASSYASGGAGGYTF.

This chain joins TRBV2 and TRBJ2-6; possibly TRBD1 for D (6 bases). V was trimmed by 5 bases and J by 0 bases, leaving 17 bases between them. CDR1 and CDR2 (germline): SNHLY, FYNNEI. This CDR3 comprises 18 residues. The CDR3 DNA follows: TGTGCCAGCAGTTATAGCCGGGACATAGACTCTGGGGCCAACGTCCTGACTTTC. Protein sequence: CASSYSRDIDSGANVLTF.

Comment on this clone: One end of the junction fails to match germline, which may point to a read error. This rearrangement joins TRBV20-1 to TRBJ1-3; D is undetermined. CDR1 is DFQATT and CDR2 is SNEGSKA in the germline V gene (reference sequence). The CDR3 is 11 amino acids. In DNA form, the CDR3 reads TGCAGTGCTAGAGACCGGGATCAGGCCCATTTT. It is translated as CSARDRDQAHF.

This clone was counted between two and nine times. CDR3 residues: CASSRTGMSGDTEAFF. The CDR3 nucleotides read TGTGCCAGCAGTCGGACAGGGATGTCGGGGGACACTGAAGCTTTCTTT. The V gene is TRBV6-4, the J gene TRBJ1-1; the match to TRBD1 covers 8 bases. The CDR3 has 16 residues. CDR1 is MRHNA and CDR2 is SNTAGT in the germline V gene. V was pared by 5 bases and J by 3 bases, with 11 bases of the junction left unmatched.

The table lists this clone with a count of one. The chain links TRBV3-1 (or the pseudogene TRBV3-2) to TRBJ2-7; 8 bases agree with TRBD1. CDR3 size: 14 residues. In germline, CDR1 is LGHDT, CDR2 YNNKEL (reference sequence). V was clipped by 4 bases and J by 2 bases; unmatched bases: 4. CDR3 region: CASSRDRKPYEQYF. The CDR3 DNA reads TGTGCCAGCAGCCGGGACAGGAAACCCTACGAGCAGTACTTC.

The rearrangement links TRBV5-1 to TRBJ2-7; 9 bases are shared with TRBD1. After removal of 3 bases from V and 6 bases from J, the junction contained 4 bases not matched to a gene. The CDR3 is 13 residues long. Germline assignment: CDR1 SGHRS and CDR2 YFSETQ. CDR3 sequence: CASSSTGGGEQYF. For the CDR3, the DNA is TGCGCCAGCAGCTCGACAGGGGGAGGCGAGCAGTACTTC.

The J gene is TRBJ1-6, the V gene TRBV4-1; D is undetermined. CDR1 is MGHRA, CDR2 YSYEKL, per germline. Deletions cut 1 base from V and 6 bases from J, with 13 bases between. This CDR3 spans 16 amino acids. The CDR3 loop is CASSQGFGGGNSPLHF. DNA of the CDR3: TGCGCCAGCAGCCAAGGGTTCGGCGGAGGTAATTCACCCCTCCACTTT.

This clone was seen a single time. This chain links TRBV10-2 with TRBJ2-1; 9 bases are a match to TRBD1. The CDR3 covers 14 residues. V lost 2 bases, J lost 4 bases, and 0 bases stayed unmatched. CDR1 and CDR2 from the germline V gene are WSHSY and SAAADI. In DNA, the CDR3 is TGCGCCAGCAGTGAGGGACAGGGGTACAATGAGCAGTTCTTC. Its translation: CASSEGQGYNEQFF.